Shown below are 31 T cell receptor beta chains from a single sample sequenced in a study of cytomegalovirus exposure and HLA in healthy donors (dated by TCRdb to about 2017). The library was prepared using the immunoSEQ multiplex PCR assay. For the multiplex PCR, a mixture combining 60 forward primers for TCR Vbeta segments and 13 reverse primers for TCR Jbeta segments was used. TCRdb took this table from immuneACCESS and kept in-frame rearrangements with V and J called. Such tables lack part of the clones; where checked against another copy, unresolved V genes explain under half of the gap, and the rest is unexplained. The sample table records roughly 180,000 clones; approximately 81% of these occur just once. The top ten hold more than 2.5% of the sample. Sequencing input: PBMCs. The origin of the receptors is a female donor in good health and CMV-seronegative.

The rearrangement links TRBV11-3 to TRBJ2-3; a weak D match, TRBD1 (5 bases). V was shortened by 6 bases and J by 0 bases, with 13 bases between the two germline ends. Germline V lookup: CDR1 SGHNT, CDR2 YENEEA. There are 15 residues in the CDR3. The CDR3 coding sequence is TGTGCCAGCAGTAGCCAGGGTACTAGCACAGATACGCAGTATTTT. As protein: CASSSQGTSTDTQYF.

The CDR3 sequence: CASSSQRSGSYEQYF. DNA for the CDR3: TGTGCCAGCAGCTCACAACGCTCCGGGTCCTACGAGCAGTACTTC. The V gene is TRBV28, the J gene TRBJ2-7; D unresolved. The ends were cut back, 6 bases at V and 1 base at J, with 16 bases in the middle. Germline CDR1 reads MDHEN; CDR2 reads SYDVKM. This CDR3 is built from 15 residues.

The chain joins TRBV7-9 to TRBJ2-4; 12 bases are shared with TRBD2. The germline V gene has CDR1 SEHNR and CDR2 FQNEAQ (reference sequence). The trim removed 3 bases at V and 8 bases at J, leaving 14 bases unmatched. The CDR3 sequence is 18 residues long. CDR3 residues: CASSLRLAGVSVKDIQYF. The CDR3 region has the DNA TGTGCCAGCAGCTTGAGACTAGCGGGAGTTTCCGTCAAGGACATTCAGTACTTC.

The gene calls are TRBV7-3 and TRBJ2-6; D is possibly TRBD2 (6 bases). Trimming shortened V by 5 bases and J by 0 bases, and 8 bases separated the two germline ends. This CDR3 region has 15 residues. The germline V gene encodes CDR1 SGHTA and CDR2 FQGTGA. The CDR3 DNA is TGTGCCAGCAGCCGGAGGGGCTCTGGGGCCAACGTCCTGACTTTC. Its protein is CASSRRGSGANVLTF. Looking up the rest from reference TRBV7-3 and TRBJ2-6 gives the full variable domain: GAGVSQTPSNKVTEKGKYVELRCDPISGHTALYWYRQSLGQGPEFLIYFQGTGAADDSGLPNDRFFAVRPEGSVSTLKIQRTERGDSAVYLCASSRRGSGANVLTFGAGSRLTVL.

V gene TRBV6-1 combines with J gene TRBJ2-1; TRBD2 might be the D (5 bases). Germline lookup yields CDR1 MNHNS and CDR2 SASEGT. Between the trimmed V and J ends, which lost 6 bases and 2 bases, there was a span of 14 bases. The CDR3 loop spans 15 amino acids. In DNA form, the CDR3 reads TGTGCCAGCAGGCCAAGCGGAAGCACCTACAATGAGCAGTTCTTC. Its translation is CASRPSGSTYNEQFF.

J is TRBJ1-5 and V is TRBV18, with 7 nucleotides matching TRBD1. The V gene end was trimmed by 2 bases and the J gene end by 4 bases; junction bases not matched to a gene: 5. This CDR3 is 15 amino acids long. Germline loops: CDR1 KGHSH, CDR2 LQKENI. The CDR3 coding sequence is TGTGCCAGCTCACCAGGAGGGGGCCTTAATCAGCCCCAGCATTTT. It encodes CASSPGGGLNQPQHF.

The V and J genes are TRBV2 and TRBJ2-1; no clear D gene. With 3 bases removed from V and 7 bases from J, the gap between germline ends came to 13 bases. This CDR3 is built from 14 residues. Germline V gene sequence: CDR1 SNHLY, CDR2 FYNNEI. The CDR3 DNA is TGTGCCAGCAGTGACGGTATGGCACTAAATGAGCAGTTCTTC. This sequence encodes CASSDGMALNEQFF.

This clone occurred a few times. The chain has TRBV6-4 and TRBJ2-2; D is possibly TRBD2 (6 bases). The V gene's germline CDR1 is MRHNA and CDR2 SNTAGT. Deletions cut 3 bases from V and 3 bases from J, with 11 bases between. This CDR3 region has 15 residues. CDR3 DNA: TGTGCCAGCAGTGATCGGGGCGGGGACACCGGGGAGCTGTTTTTT. This gives the protein CASSDRGGDTGELFF.

The chain combines TRBV7-2 with TRBJ2-1, with D maybe TRBD2 (7 bases). CDR3 length equals 16 residues. V was clipped by 0 bases and J by 3 bases, with 12 bases between them. The germline V gene has CDR1 SGHTA and CDR2 FQGNSA. In DNA, the CDR3 is TGTGCCAGCAGCTTAGCGACGGGGGGCATCTACAATGAGCAGTTCTTC. This translates into CASSLATGGIYNEQFF.

The chain links TRBV6-1 to TRBJ1-5, with 7 bases aligning to TRBD1. The CDR3 contains 16 residues. CDR1 and CDR2 from the germline V gene are MNHNS and SASEGT. V shed 4 bases, J shed 6 bases, and the junction held 12 bases outside the gene matches. CDR3 coding DNA: TGTGCCAGCAGTGCATTATCCAGGGGGTTAAGTCAGCCCCAGCATTTT. Translation gives CASSALSRGLSQPQHF.

This chain links TRBV28 with TRBJ2-2; TRBD1 is a possible D gene (5 bases). V was cut by 5 bases and J by 6 bases, with 13 bases left in between. The CDR3 loop spans 14 amino acids. The V gene's germline CDR1 is MDHEN and CDR2 SYDVKM. CDR3 DNA sequence: TGTGCCAGCAGTAAGGGGTCGACCGCCGGGGAGCTGTTTTTT. This sequence encodes CASSKGSTAGELFF.

The genes are TRBV10-3 and TRBJ1-1, with D possibly being TRBD1 (6 bases). Germline CDR1 and CDR2: ENHRY and SYGVKD. V lost 6 bases, J lost 1 base, and 9 bases lay in between. The CDR3 sequence is 13 residues long. CDR3 sequence (DNA): TGTGCCATCAGGAGGACAGCGAACACTGAAGCTTTCTTT. It translates to CAIRRTANTEAFF.

This clone came up a few times. V gene TRBV4-3 combines with J gene TRBJ1-2; D may be TRBD1 (6 bases). V lost 2 bases and J 7 bases, leaving 8 bases between the germline ends. This CDR3 is 12 amino acids long. Germline V lookup: CDR1 LGHNA, CDR2 YSLEER. The CDR3 loop reads CASSQSGAGYTF. The CDR3 nucleotides are TGCGCCAGCAGCCAATCAGGGGCTGGCTACACCTTC.

The chain couples TRBV2 to TRBJ1-2, with 11 bases that match TRBD1. The CDR3 length is 15 residues. Trimming took 6 bases from V and 4 from J; bases not matched to a gene: 7. Germline CDR1 is SNHLY and CDR2 is FYNNEI. For the CDR3, the DNA is TGTGCCAGCAGCGGACAGGGGGCAGTCATCTATGGCTACACCTTC. Protein product: CASSGQGAVIYGYTF.

This clone was recorded only once. The chain is built from TRBV6-6 and TRBJ1-1, with D possibly matching TRBD1 (5 bases). The V end lost 2 bases, the J end lost 5 bases, and 18 bases lay between the germline ends. This CDR3 is 16 amino acids long. CDR1 and CDR2 from the germline V gene are MNHNY and SVGAGI (reference sequence). The CDR3 region is CASSYPSDGAGTEAFF. CDR3 bases: TGTGCCAGCAGTTACCCCTCTGATGGGGCGGGAACTGAAGCTTTCTTT.

The rearrangement links TRBV5-1 to TRBJ2-7, with 8 nucleotides matching TRBD1. Germline lookup yields CDR1 SGHRS and CDR2 YFSETQ. The V gene end was trimmed by 1 base and the J gene end by 5 bases; junction bases not matched to a gene: 5. This CDR3 spans 14 amino acids. The CDR3 DNA sequence: TGCGCCAGCAGCTTGAGGACAGGGTACCACGAGCAGTACTTC. This codes for CASSLRTGYHEQYF.

CDR3 sequence reads: CASTETGGSAGELFF. The CDR3 nucleotides read TGTGCCAGTACCGAGACAGGGGGCTCCGCCGGGGAGCTGTTTTTT. The gene calls are TRBV19 and TRBJ2-2, with 10 bases aligning to TRBD1. The junction had 8 bases not matched to a gene; V was cut back by 7 bases and J by 6 bases. CDR1 is LNHDA and CDR2 is SQIVND in the germline V gene (reference sequence). The CDR3 length is 15 residues.

This clone has a handful of counts. J is TRBJ2-3 and V is TRBV30; D may be TRBD1 (6 bases). V lost 2 bases and J 2 bases, leaving 20 bases between the germline ends. The CDR3 has 17 amino acids. Germline V gives CDR1 GTSNPN, CDR2 SVGIG (reference sequence). CDR3: CAWSRILRGRFTDTQYF. CDR3 bases: TGTGCCTGGAGTCGGATACTCAGGGGACGGTTCACAGATACGCAGTATTTT.

CDR3 in DNA: TGCGCCAGCAGCTTAGCGGGAGTGAGGACCGGGGAGCTGTTTTTT. Protein sequence: CASSLAGVRTGELFF. The chain recombines TRBV5-1 with TRBJ2-2; 8 nucleotides agree with TRBD2. The CDR3 has 15 residues. The V gene's germline CDR1 is SGHRS and CDR2 YFSETQ. V shed 2 bases and J 5 bases; nucleotides not matched to a gene: 5.

This clone has only a few counts. The chain combines TRBV19 with TRBJ1-4; D possibly corresponds to TRBD1 (5 bases). CDR3 length: 14 residues. With 4 bases removed from V and 4 bases from J, the gap between germline ends came to 10 bases. CDR1 is LNHDA, CDR2 SQIVND, per germline (reference sequence). CDR3 amino acids: CASSRWGVNEKLFF. Here the CDR3 DNA reads TGTGCCAGTAGTAGATGGGGGGTTAATGAAAAACTGTTTTTT.

V gene TRBV7-3 combines with J gene TRBJ2-2; 14 bases fit TRBD2. The CDR3 extends over 18 amino acids. From germline, CDR1 is SGHTA and CDR2 FQGTGA. V gave up 4 bases and J gave up 0 bases; unmatched junction bases: 4. The DNA of the CDR3 is TGTGCCAGCAGCTCGGGACTAGCGGGGGCGACGAACACCGGGGAGCTGTTTTTT. It translates to CASSSGLAGATNTGELFF.

V gene TRBV30 combines with J gene TRBJ2-5; D unresolved. Trimming took off 6 bases at V and 1 base at J, with 15 bases between the two ends. Per the germline V gene, CDR1 is GTSNPN and CDR2 is SVGIG (reference sequence). The CDR3 length is 14 residues. The CDR3 region has the DNA TGTGCCTGTTCTATCGGTAGTAGCCAAGAGACCCAGTACTTC. Protein sequence: CACSIGSSQETQYF. Full variable domain (missing parts from reference TRBV30 and TRBJ2-5): SQTIHQWPATLVQPVGSPLSLECTVEGTSNPNLYWYRQAAGRGLQLLFYSVGIGQISSEVPQNLSASRPQDRQFILSSKKLLLSDSGFYLCACSIGSSQETQYFGPGTRLLVL.

The chain couples TRBV30 to TRBJ2-2; 11 bases match TRBD1. There are 12 residues in the CDR3. The junction had 6 bases not matched to a gene; V was cut back by 3 bases and J by 15 bases. Looked up from germline, CDR1 is GTSNPN and CDR2 is SVGIG (reference sequence). The CDR3 here is CAWRSDRGRMFF. In nucleotides, the CDR3 is TGTGCCTGGAGATCGGACAGGGGGCGGATGTTTTTT.

The rearrangement links TRBV30 to TRBJ2-7; D not resolved. In germline, CDR1 is GTSNPN, CDR2 SVGIG (reference sequence). V was clipped by 1 base and J by 1 base, with 11 bases between them. The CDR3 runs to 14 residues. CDR3 amino acids: CAWSGSIYSYEQYF. Written as DNA, the CDR3 is TGTGCCTGGAGTGGGTCTATCTATTCCTACGAGCAGTACTTC.

Worth noting for this clone: Relative to the germline gene, one junction end is altered; a read error may explain this. The CDR3 DNA sequence: TGTGCCAGCAGCATAGCGGGGGGACAGGGGATGGAGAATGAGCAGTTCTTC. This encodes CASSIAGGQGMENEQFF. The V gene is TRBV7-9, the J gene TRBJ2-1; D may be TRBD1 or TRBD2 (10 bases each). The germline V gene encodes CDR1 SEHNR and CDR2 FQNEAQ (reference sequence). This CDR3 has 17 residues. The whole variable domain, filled in from reference TRBV7-9 and TRBJ2-1, reads DTGVSQNPRHKITKRGQNVTFRCDPISEHNRLYWYRQTLGQGPEFLTYFQNEAQLEKSRLLSDRFSAERPKGSFSTLEIQRTEQGDSAMYLCASSIAGGQGMENEQFFGPGTRLTVL.

V and J are TRBV4-2 and TRBJ2-7, with unresolved D. Trimming removed 0 bases from V and 2 bases from J, with 5 bases in between. Germline-derived CDR1 and CDR2 are LGHNA and YNFKEQ. This CDR3 is built from 13 residues. CDR3 sequence reads: CASSQESPYEQYF. In nucleotides, the CDR3 is TGTGCCAGCAGCCAAGAGAGCCCCTACGAGCAGTACTTC.

This clone was detected once. J is TRBJ1-2 and V is TRBV28; 7 positions match TRBD1. CDR3 length: 14 amino acids. Germline trimming cut 7 bases from V and 4 bases from J; bases unmatched to any gene: 9. The germline V gene has CDR1 MDHEN and CDR2 SYDVKM. CDR3 nucleotide sequence: TGTGCCAGCATCCCGACAGGGTCTTTCTATGGCTACACCTTC. This gives the protein CASIPTGSFYGYTF.

This rearrangement joins TRBV28 to TRBJ1-1; no firm D call. Trimming took 3 bases from V and 10 from J, leaving 9 bases between them. The CDR3 loop spans 11 amino acids. Germline lookup yields CDR1 MDHEN and CDR2 SYDVKM. CDR3 in DNA: TGTGCCAGCAGTTTCCTAGCCGGAGCTTTCTTT. Translating it yields CASSFLAGAFF.

J is TRBJ1-1 and V is TRBV2; 7 bases are shared with TRBD1. This CDR3 comprises 14 residues. Trimming cost V 5 bases and J 0 bases; bases outside gene matches: 3. CDR1 SNHLY and CDR2 FYNNEI come from the germline V gene. CDR3 loop: CASSPTGVNTEAFF. The CDR3 region has the DNA TGTGCCAGCAGTCCAACAGGGGTGAACACTGAAGCTTTCTTT.

The CDR3 region has the DNA TGTGCCAGCAGAGTGACAGGGACAGAGTATAATTCACCCCTCCACTTT. Its translation is CASRVTGTEYNSPLHF. The gene calls are TRBV7-2 and TRBJ1-6, with TRBD1 matching over 7 bases. CDR3 length: 16 residues. Trimming cost V 6 bases and J 4 bases; bases outside gene matches: 9. Germline V gives CDR1 SGHTA, CDR2 FQGNSA.

This clone was counted a single time. J is TRBJ2-7 and V is TRBV11-2; 9 positions match TRBD2. Germline V gene lookup returns CDR1 SGHAT and CDR2 FQNNGV. Losses at the gene ends were 5 bases for V and 0 bases for J; bases not matched to a gene: 5. This CDR3 is built from 15 residues. The CDR3: CASSPSGRNSYEQYF. CDR3 nucleotide sequence: TGTGCCAGCAGCCCGAGCGGGAGGAACTCCTACGAGCAGTACTTC.